Detailed here is one T cell receptor (beta chain). Antigen specificity is unknown. Random hexamers were used to reverse transcribe an amount of roughly 0.45 to 1 ug RNA. Amplification of TCR beta CDR3 used immunoSEQ multiplex PCR across 54 Vbeta and 13 Jbeta. TCRdb redid the calling of the immunoSEQ multiplex PCR reads with MiXCR, one entry per CDR3 protein. The sample yields around 140,000 distinct CDR3 sequences, 95% seen once. The data were obtained in a study of CD8 T cells in Susac syndrome. Study at large: Treatment at blood withdrawal was none, corticosteroids, or intravenous immunoglobulin alone in Susac syndrome patients. General study results and limits: Clonal expansion was missing from Susac syndrome CD4+ T cell repertoires.

CD8+ and CD4+ T cells from blood underwent TCR beta sequencing, which was carried out in a high-throughput format. The CDR3 runs 17 residues. From germline, CDR1 is LGHDT and CDR2 YNNKEL (reference sequence). Unmatched junction bases numbered 7, after V lost 0 bases and J lost 5 bases. The receptor comes from a human donor with Susac syndrome. Material for sequencing was CD4+ T cells from PBMCs. This chain links TRBV3-1 with TRBJ2-5; 12 bases agree with TRBD2. The CDR3 DNA reads as TGTGCCAGCAGCCAAGATCGTACTAGCGGGAGGAGGGAGACCCAGTACTTC. As protein: CASSQDRTSGRRETQYF.